This is a list of T cell receptor beta chains from one sample in a study of blood T cell repertoires in COVID-19. Profiled with immunoSEQ multiplex PCR; TCRdb holds only in-frame clones, not every one. This sample carries roughly 250,000 clones, around 80% of them seen once, and the ten largest clones take approximately 4%. The source material was peripheral blood. These receptors all stem from a woman in her 40s with active or convalescent COVID-19. Each CDR3 is given with its conserved first and last residue. A D gene is named only where the DNA matches it firmly. For some rows the clone size is stated as once, few or many, or as a class when expanded; others skip it.

DNA,CDR3,size,D,V,J
TGTGCCAGCAGCACTCGGGACAGTATCTATGGCTACACCTTC,CASSTRDSIYGYTF,NA,TRBD1,TRBV27,TRBJ1-2
TGTGCCATCAGTGAGTCGACAGTGGGGAATCAGCCCCAGCATTTT,CAISESTVGNQPQHF,NA,NA,TRBV10-3,TRBJ1-5
TGCAGCGTTGAAGAGGGACTAGCGGGACCCGAGCAGTTCTTC,CSVEEGLAGPEQFF,NA,TRBD2,TRBV29-1,TRBJ2-1
TGTGCCTGGAGTCGTATGAGGAACACTGAAGCTTTCTTT,CAWSRMRNTEAFF,NA,NA,TRBV30,TRBJ1-1
TGTGCCAGTAGTATAGTTCTACCCTACAATGAGCAGTTCTTC,CASSIVLPYNEQFF,NA,NA,TRBV19,TRBJ2-1
TGTGCCAGCAGCAAAGCGCTAAACAGGGGGCGAATGAACACTGAAGCTTTCTTT,CASSKALNRGRMNTEAFF,NA,NA,TRBV21-1,TRBJ1-1
TGTGCCAGCAGCTCACACAGGGGAACTAATCAGCCCCAGCATTTT,CASSSHRGTNQPQHF,NA,TRBD1,TRBV9,TRBJ1-5
TGTGCCAGCAGTTTACGACAGGCGCGCACCGGGGAGCTGTTTTTT,CASSLRQARTGELFF,NA,NA,TRBV7-2,TRBJ2-2
TGTGCCAGTACCCAGGGGCCCTACAATGAGCAGTTCTTC,CASTQGPYNEQFF,NA,NA,TRBV19,TRBJ2-1
TGTGCCAGCAGCCCATCCGGGACACTTAACTATGGCTACACCTTC,CASSPSGTLNYGYTF,once,NA,TRBV5-4,TRBJ1-2
TGTGCCAGCAGGCGAGGACAGGGGGATGAGACCCAGTACTTC,CASRRGQGDETQYF,NA,TRBD1,TRBV11-2,TRBJ2-5
TGCAGCGCGAGGGGTGGAAGCAATCAGCCCCAGCATTTT,CSARGGSNQPQHF,once,NA,TRBV29-1,TRBJ1-5
TGTGCCAGCAGCCTCGGGGGTACAGATACGCAGTATTTT,CASSLGGTDTQYF,few,NA,TRBV9,TRBJ2-3
TGTGCCAGCAGTGAATACGGGTCCGAAAAACTGTTTTTT,CASSEYGSEKLFF,NA,NA,TRBV25-1,TRBJ1-4
TGTGCCAGCAGTTACTCTTCAGGCCTCCTCGGTTCACCCCTCCACTTT,CASSYSSGLLGSPLHF,NA,NA,TRBV6-6,TRBJ1-6
TGCAGCGTTGGGGGAGGGGGCAATCAGCCCCAGCATTTT,CSVGGGGNQPQHF,NA,NA,TRBV29-1,TRBJ1-5
TGCAGCGCTATCACAGGCGGAGATCAGCCCCAGCATTTT,CSAITGGDQPQHF,NA,NA,TRBV29-1,TRBJ1-5
TGTGCCAGCAGCCTAGGGCAGGGCGCCTACGAGCAGTACTTC,CASSLGQGAYEQYF,NA,NA,TRBV9,TRBJ2-7
TGTGCCATCAGTGATGGGCAGTACAACTCTGGAAACACCATATATTTT,CAISDGQYNSGNTIYF,NA,NA,TRBV10-3,TRBJ1-3
TGTGCCAGCAGCCGATCACAGGGGGCCGGAACTGAAGCTTTCTTT,CASSRSQGAGTEAFF,NA,TRBD1,TRBV3-1/TRBV3-2,TRBJ1-1
TGTGCCAGCAGCCCGAACGGCGGGGGGAACCCAGATACGCAGTATTTT,CASSPNGGGNPDTQYF,NA,TRBD2,TRBV7-3,TRBJ2-3
TGTGCCAGCGGGGCGGGGGAATCAGATACGCAGTATTTT,CASGAGESDTQYF,NA,TRBD2,TRBV9,TRBJ2-3
TGTGCCAGCAGCTTAGGACTAGCAACAGATACGCAGTATTTT,CASSLGLATDTQYF,NA,TRBD2,TRBV7-3,TRBJ2-3
TGTGCCAGCAGTTTACAGACAGGGGATAGAGCTTTCTTT,CASSLQTGDRAFF,few,TRBD1,TRBV27,TRBJ1-1
TGTGCCAGCAGCTTACACGGGGGGAACACTGAAGCTTTCTTT,CASSLHGGNTEAFF,NA,NA,TRBV11-2,TRBJ1-1
TGTGCCAGCAGCGGGACAGCCGACTATGGCTACACCTTC,CASSGTADYGYTF,NA,TRBD1,TRBV5-4,TRBJ1-2